This T cell receptor beta chain was captured in a study of cytomegalovirus exposure and HLA in healthy donors. The PCR ran on 60 Vbeta and 13 Jbeta primers. Generated by immunoSEQ multiplex PCR, the TCRdb table keeps only in-frame clones and is missing some. The sample yields about 70,000 clones, roughly 74% seen once. The CDR3 loop spans 16 amino acids. Germline loops: CDR1 SGHRS, CDR2 YFSETQ. The V gene lost 7 bases and the J gene lost 0 bases, with 14 bases spanning the gap. The sequenced sample was PBMCs. The TCR sequence derives from a human donor in good health. The gene calls are TRBV5-1 and TRBJ2-6; D might be TRBD2 (5 bases). CDR3: CASALGSSSGANVLTF. For the CDR3, the DNA is TGCGCCAGCGCTCTAGGGAGCAGCTCTGGGGCCAACGTCCTGACTTTC.